This TCR beta chain comes out of a study of cytomegalovirus exposure and HLA in healthy donors. To note about this clone: The junction does not match germline at one end; this may be a read error. This sample also contains other DNA sequences that code for the same CDR3.

The germline CDR1 and CDR2 sequences are SGHNT and YYREEE (reference sequence). CDR3 length equals 15 residues. PCR involved 60 Vbeta and 13 Jbeta primers. The method was immunoSEQ multiplex PCR; TCRdb's version includes in-frame clones alone and lacks a portion of them. The sample includes about 150,000 clones, around 75% of them seen just once. The sequencing input was PBMCs. The chain joins TRBV5-4 to TRBJ1-1; 8 nucleotides align to TRBD1. This clonotype originated in a woman between 18 and 29 years old in good health and CMV-seronegative. The CDR3 bases are TGTGCCAGCAGCTCGGCGGACAGGGCGATCACTGAGGCTTTCTTT. Its protein product is CASSSADRAITEAFF.